One and the same sample provided the 13 T cell receptor beta chains below, sequenced in a study of CD8+CD57+ T cells in acquired aplastic anemia. The use of genomic DNA as template underpinned the TCR beta VDJ and CDR3 profiling. Each CDR3 protein gets one entry after TCRdb re-called the reads with MiXCR. The data show 260,000 or so distinct CDR3 sequences, with approximately 82% seen just once and about 41% held by the top ten. The patients chosen for sequencing had shown expansion of CD8+CD57+ cells (detected by flow cytometry). Source material: sorted CD4+, CD8+, or CD8+CD57+ T cells (not recorded which) from PBMCs. Receptors were obtained from a human donor with aplastic anemia.

Comments on this clonotype: No conserved phenylalanine or tryptophan is present at the end of the CDR3, so a read error is the likely explanation. Because the CDR3's place on the DNA is in doubt, the DNA is left out and the CDR3 is given as listed by TCRdb. The J gene is TRBJ2-5, the V gene TRBV2; the table's D gene call, TRBD2, was not cross checked with the DNA. Germline CDR1 and CDR2: SNHLY and FYNNEI. The CDR3 is 15 amino acids long, termini counted. CDR3 loop: CASGDGGTDTQYQGP.

Of note for this clonotype: The junction differs from germline at one of its ends, possibly a read error. V usage is TRBV24-1 and J usage is TRBJ2-1; no clear D gene. The germline V gene has CDR1 KGHDR and CDR2 SFDVKD. The CDR3 covers 14 residues. CDR3 sequence reads: CATSDLNSDNEQFF. CDR3 DNA: TGTGCCACCAGTGATTTGAACTCCGACAATGAGCAGTTCTTC.

This clonotype appeared a few times. The chain is built from TRBV6-5 and TRBJ1-2; TRBD1 is a possible D gene (6 bases). Trimming cost V 9 bases and J 1 base, with 15 bases left between them. The CDR3 consists of 14 residues. CDR1 is MNHEY, CDR2 SVGAGI, per germline. The CDR3 loop reads CASSIGTINYGYTF. CDR3 sequence (DNA): TGTGCCAGTAGTATAGGGACAATTAACTATGGCTACACCTTC.

The chain carries TRBV19 and TRBJ2-1, with 9 bases that match TRBD2. CDR1 LNHDA and CDR2 SQIVND come from the germline V gene (reference sequence). The CDR3 totals 17 residues. The ends lost 0 bases at V and 4 bases at J; junction bases unmatched: 7. CDR3 loop: CASSIDSLAGTYNEQFF. The CDR3 region has the DNA TGTGCCAGTAGTATAGATAGTCTAGCGGGGACTTACAATGAGCAGTTCTTC.

V is TRBV7-9 and J is TRBJ1-1; TRBD1 matches at 7 bases. This CDR3 is built from 15 residues. V lost 3 bases to trimming and J lost 3 bases; unmatched junction nucleotides: 7. The germline V gene encodes CDR1 SEHNR and CDR2 FQNEAQ (reference sequence). Here the CDR3 reads CASSFSTGSYTEAFF. CDR3 nucleotides: TGTGCCAGCAGCTTCTCGACAGGGTCTTACACTGAAGCTTTCTTT.

Comment on this clonotype: The conserved phenylalanine or tryptophan is not found at the CDR3 terminus, so this likely reflects a read error. No DNA is shown, since the ends of the CDR3 on it are uncertain; the CDR3 is the one TCRdb lists. The chain employs TRBV9 and TRBJ2-3. The germline V gene encodes CDR1 SGDLS and CDR2 YYNGEE. The CDR3 adds up to 13 amino acids, both ends counted. This CDR3 is CASSAGSAATNSL.

Details on this clonotype: The final CDR3 position lacks the conserved phenylalanine or tryptophan, pointing to a likely read error. The DNA is left out, because the CDR3 cannot be placed on it with certainty; the CDR3 is given as TCRdb lists it. The V and J genes are TRBV7-9 and TRBJ2-1; no DNA check was done on the table's D call, TRBD2. The CDR3 adds up to 13 amino acids, both ends counted. Per germline, CDR1 SEHNR and CDR2 FQNEAQ (reference sequence). CDR3 sequence: CASSFRRIGGSDE.

Of note for this clonotype: Likely a read error: the CDR3 ends without its conserved phenylalanine or tryptophan. Because the CDR3's place on the DNA is in doubt, the DNA is left out and the CDR3 is given as listed by TCRdb. J is TRBJ2-3 and V is TRBV7-8. Looked up from germline, CDR1 is SGHVS and CDR2 is FQNEAQ. The CDR3 adds up to 12 amino acids, both ends counted. CDR3: CASSLGSDPEYL.

The V and J genes are TRBV10-2 and TRBJ1-1; tentatively, D is TRBD1 (5 bases). The germline V and J ends were trimmed by 4 bases and 10 bases, with 13 bases remaining between them. Germline values: CDR1 WSHSY, CDR2 SAAADI. The length of the CDR3 is 12 residues. CDR3 DNA: TGCGCCAGCAGTGGACAGTCAGGTATAGCTTTCTTT. Protein: CASSGQSGIAFF.

The rearrangement uses TRBV7-7 and TRBJ1-2; D is perhaps TRBD1 (6 bases). Germline CDR1 SSHAT, CDR2 FNYEAQ (reference sequence). Deletions cut 3 bases from V and 14 bases from J, with 25 bases between. CDR3 length: 15 amino acids. CDR3: CASSFTTGGGYGNTF. The CDR3 nucleotides are TGTGCCAGCAGCTTTACGACGGGGGGCGGGTATGGCAATACCTTC.

The V and J genes are TRBV2 and TRBJ1-6, with a weak D call TRBD1 (5 bases). Looked up from germline, CDR1 is SNHLY and CDR2 is FYNNEI. The CDR3 extends over 13 amino acids. V gave up 7 bases and J gave up 8 bases, with 12 bases separating them. The CDR3 loop reads CASNQGGDSPLHF. CDR3 coding DNA: TGTGCCAGCAACCAGGGAGGGGATTCACCCCTCCACTTT. The entire variable domain, with the rest obtained from reference TRBV2 and TRBJ1-6, is as follows: EPEVTQTPSHQVTQMGQEVILRCVPISNHLYFYWYRQILGQKVEFLVSFYNNEISEKSEIFDDQFSVERPDGSNFTLKIRSTKLEDSAMYFCASNQGGDSPLHFGNGTRLTVT.

With regard to this clonotype: No conserved phenylalanine or tryptophan ends this CDR3, so it is likely a read error. It is unclear where the CDR3 begins or ends on the DNA, so no DNA is shown, and the CDR3 is as TCRdb lists it. The chain is built from TRBV7-2 and TRBJ2-1; TRBD1, the table's D call, lacks a check against the DNA. Germline values: CDR1 SGHTA, CDR2 FQGNSA. The CDR3 sequence runs 11 residues, both termini included. CDR3 protein: CASTWADEHFT.

V and J are TRBV20-1 and TRBJ2-5, with 7 bases aligning to TRBD1. The CDR3 runs to 13 residues. V dropped 5 bases and J dropped 9; count of bases not matched to a gene: 12. Germline lookup yields CDR1 DFQATT and CDR2 SNEGSKA (reference sequence). CDR3 region: CSAATGEGQPQYF. In DNA form, the CDR3 reads TGCAGTGCTGCCACAGGGGAAGGTCAGCCCCAGTACTTC.